These 24 T cell receptor beta chains originate from one sample sequenced in a study of T-cell reconstitution after alpha-beta-depleted transplantation in children. Library preparation (for TCRbeta) was performed with unique molecular identifiers. TCRdb processed the PCR reads anew with MiXCR; each CDR3 protein has one entry. The sample has about 370,000 distinct CDR3 sequences; roughly 21% are singletons. The sample consisted of PBMCs from the stem cell graft donor, taken from the stem cell graft. The receptors shown here come from a human donor who donated a stem cell graft to a child with acute myeloid leukemia.

The chain uses TRBV7-3 and TRBJ1-1, with 7 bases that match TRBD1. The CDR3 is 15 residues long. The J segment lost 3 bases and the V segment lost 5 bases, leaving 9 bases of the junction unmatched. CDR1 is SGHTA and CDR2 is FQGTGA in the germline V gene. DNA of the CDR3: TGTGCCAGCAGCAAAAGGGGGCTCGAGGACACTGAAGCTTTCTTT. Translating it yields CASSKRGLEDTEAFF.

This clonotype came up many times. The V and J genes are TRBV12-3 or TRBV12-4 and TRBJ1-6; D perhaps matches TRBD1 (5 bases). The CDR3 is 13 residues long. V lost 6 bases and J 7 bases, leaving 10 bases between the germline ends. The CDR3 region has the DNA TGTGCCAGCAGCTGGGACCCCAATTCACCCCTCCACTTT. This gives the protein CASSWDPNSPLHF.

This clonotype has at least ten counts. The chain joins TRBV29-1 to TRBJ1-2; 7 bases line up with TRBD1. There are 13 residues in the CDR3. Trimming removed 5 bases from V and 2 bases from J; junction bases left unmatched: 5. Germline-derived CDR1 and CDR2 are SQVTM and ANQGSEA. CDR3 nucleotide sequence: TGCAGCGTTACTTCGACAGGGAACTATGGCTACACCTTC. This sequence encodes CSVTSTGNYGYTF. Variable domain in full (rest from reference TRBV29-1 and TRBJ1-2): SAVISQKPSRDICQRGTSLTIQCQVDSQVTMMFWYRQQPGQSLTLIATANQGSEATYESGFVIDKFPISRPNLTFSTLTVSNMSPEDSSIYLCSVTSTGNYGYTFGSGTRLTVV.

This clonotype was observed a handful of times. The chain couples TRBV5-4 to TRBJ2-1; a possible D gene is TRBD1 (6 bases). The V end lost 4 bases, the J end lost 0 bases, and 11 bases lay between the germline ends. CDR3 size: 15 residues. Germline V gene data show CDR1 as SGHNT and CDR2 as YYREEE (reference sequence). CDR3 region: CASSRTDLSYNEQFF. In nucleotides, the CDR3 is TGTGCCAGCAGCCGGACAGACCTCTCCTACAATGAGCAGTTCTTC. Based on the CDR3 plus reference TRBV5-4 and TRBJ2-1, the full variable domain is ETGVTQSPTHLIKTRGQQVTLRCSSQSGHNTVSWYQQALGQGPQFIFQYYREEENGRGNFPPRFSGLQFPNYSSELNVNALELDDSALYLCASSRTDLSYNEQFFGPGTRLTVL.

This clonotype was detected a few times. The chain joins TRBV12-3 or TRBV12-4 to TRBJ1-5; D unclear. The CDR3 contains 15 residues. The germline V and J ends were trimmed by 4 bases and 2 bases, with 12 bases remaining between them. CDR3 sequence (DNA): TGTGCCAGCAGTTCCCCCGCAATCGGCAATCAGCCCCAGCATTTT. This codes for CASSSPAIGNQPQHF.

J is TRBJ2-1 and V is TRBV12-3 or TRBV12-4, with TRBD2 matching over 13 bases. The trim removed 8 bases at V and 3 bases at J, leaving 7 bases unmatched. This CDR3 is built from 16 residues. Written as DNA, the CDR3 is TGTGCCAGCGGGGGGGGACTAGCGGGAAACTACAATGAGCAGTTCTTC. Amino acids: CASGGGLAGNYNEQFF.

This clonotype was observed a few times. CDR3 in amino acids: CASSQEGQLVSGANVLTF. Here the CDR3 DNA reads TGCGCCAGCAGCCAAGAGGGACAGTTGGTTTCTGGGGCCAACGTCCTGACTTTC. The chain joins TRBV4-3 to TRBJ2-6, with 7 bases fitting TRBD1. The V and J ends lost 0 bases and 1 base, in that order; junction bases with no gene match: 6. In germline, CDR1 is LGHNA, CDR2 YSLEER. This CDR3 region has 18 residues.

This clonotype has only a few counts. This rearrangement joins TRBV29-1 to TRBJ1-2; 11 bases align to TRBD1. Germline assignment: CDR1 SQVTM and CDR2 ANQGSEA. This CDR3 region has 16 residues. V shed 1 base and J 8 bases; nucleotides not matched to a gene: 12. CDR3 region: CSVEGFRDRGRRGYTF. The CDR3 nucleotides are TGCAGCGTTGAAGGATTCCGGGACAGGGGGAGAAGGGGCTACACCTTC.

The table lists this clonotype with a few counts. The chain combines TRBV7-9 with TRBJ2-1; D gene unclear. The germline CDR1 and CDR2 sequences are SEHNR and FQNEAQ (reference sequence). Trimming removed 3 bases at V and 8 bases at J, with 11 bases between. The CDR3 sequence is 13 residues long. The CDR3 reads CASSFLSPDEQFF. The CDR3 DNA sequence: TGTGCCAGCAGCTTTTTGTCCCCTGATGAGCAGTTCTTC.

The chain combines TRBV20-1 with TRBJ2-1; TRBD2 aligns across 14 bases. Germline CDR1 is DFQATT and CDR2 is SNEGSKA (reference sequence). CDR3 length equals 15 residues. J was trimmed by 7 bases and V by 6 bases; bases with no gene match: 8. Here the CDR3 DNA reads TGCAGTGCACCGGGACTAGCGGGAGTTGGTAATGAGCAGTTCTTC. This codes for CSAPGLAGVGNEQFF.

The genes are TRBV27 and TRBJ2-1, with 7 positions matching TRBD2. The CDR3 spans 13 residues. CDR1 and CDR2 from the germline V gene are MNHEY and SMNVEV (reference sequence). Losses at the gene ends were 6 bases for V and 9 bases for J; bases not matched to a gene: 8. This CDR3 reads CASSSFREAEQFF. The CDR3 nucleotides are TGTGCCAGCAGCTCGTTTCGGGAGGCTGAGCAGTTCTTC.

This clonotype was recorded a few times. The chain uses TRBV5-5 and TRBJ2-4, with TRBD2 matching 10 bases. CDR3 size: 16 residues. With V trimmed by 2 bases and J by 3 bases, 5 bases remained unmatched. CDR1 SGHKS and CDR2 YYEKEE come from the germline V gene (reference sequence). DNA of the CDR3: TGTGCCAGCAGCTTCCTTGCTAGCGGGAGCAAAAACATTCAGTACTTC. It yields the protein CASSFLASGSKNIQYF.

The rearrangement joins TRBV11-2 to TRBJ2-6; possible D gene TRBD2, 6 bases. CDR3 length: 16 amino acids. Trimming shortened V by 4 bases and J by 3 bases, and 13 bases separated the two germline ends. CDR1 and CDR2 (germline): SGHAT, FQNNGV. CDR3 protein: CASSSDGGYGANVLTF. In DNA, the CDR3 is TGTGCCAGCAGCTCAGACGGGGGATATGGGGCCAACGTCCTGACTTTC.

This clonotype was detected ten times or more. The genes are TRBV29-1 and TRBJ2-7; no definite D call. V lost 4 bases to trimming and J lost 8 bases, with 18 bases between them. CDR1 and CDR2 (germline): SQVTM, ANQGSEA. This CDR3 is 13 amino acids long. CDR3 protein: CSVANPLSDQQYF. The CDR3, as DNA: TGCAGCGTTGCAAATCCCCTATCCGACCAGCAGTACTTC.

The chain joins TRBV12-3 or TRBV12-4 to TRBJ2-3; TRBD2 matches 9 bases. V was pared by 10 bases and J by 8 bases, with 7 bases of the junction left unmatched. The CDR3 has 12 amino acids. The CDR3 DNA sequence: TGTGCCACCGCAAGAGCGGGGGGTACGCAGTATTTT. This encodes CATARAGGTQYF.

A few counts support this clonotype. This chain links TRBV7-2 with TRBJ2-2, with 7 bases that match TRBD2. The length of the CDR3 is 15 residues. Germline trimming cut 3 bases from V and 13 bases from J; bases unmatched to any gene: 14. The V gene's germline CDR1 is SGHTA and CDR2 FQGNSA. In DNA form, the CDR3 reads TGTGCCAGCAGCTTGGGACTAACCCGGGGAGTAGGGCTGTTTTTT. This translates into CASSLGLTRGVGLFF. Using reference TRBV7-2 and TRBJ2-2 for the parts outside the CDR3, the full variable domain is GAGVSQSPSNKVTEKGKDVELRCDPISGHTALYWYRQSLGQGLEFLIYFQGNSAPDKSGLPSDRFSAERTGGSVSTLTIQRTQQEDSAVYLCASSLGLTRGVGLFFGEGSRLTVL.

This clonotype was found many times. The chain uses TRBV20-1 and TRBJ2-2; no clear D. The CDR3 sequence is 11 residues long. The V gene lost 6 bases and the J gene lost 7 bases, with 9 bases spanning the gap. Germline V CDR1 and CDR2: DFQATT, SNEGSKA (reference sequence). CDR3 region: CSAWSFGELFF. The CDR3 coding sequence is TGCAGTGCCTGGTCCTTCGGGGAGCTGTTTTTT.

The CDR3 DNA sequence: TGCAGTGCTAGAGCTAGCGGGAGGGCCCCCTACGAGCAGTACTTC. Protein: CSARASGRAPYEQYF. The chain links TRBV20-1 to TRBJ2-7, with 12 bases that match TRBD2. The CDR3 is 15 amino acids. Germline-derived CDR1 and CDR2 are DFQATT and SNEGSKA (reference sequence). Trimming took 1 base from V and 2 from J; bases not matched to a gene: 3.

As to this clonotype: A much larger clone differs by one base, so this may be a read error. V gene TRBV28 combines with J gene TRBJ2-1; 7 nucleotides agree with TRBD2. J lost 6 bases, V lost 5 bases, and 4 bases had no gene match. CDR1 and CDR2 from the germline V gene are MDHEN and SYDVKM. The CDR3 consists of 13 residues. CDR3 nucleotides: TGTGCCAGCAGTACCGGGACTATCAATGAGCAGTTCTTC. Its translation is CASSTGTINEQFF.

J is TRBJ1-2 and V is TRBV5-1; 7 bases are shared with TRBD1. With V trimmed by 0 bases and J by 5 bases, 7 bases remained unmatched. CDR3 length: 15 amino acids. The V gene's germline CDR1 is SGHRS and CDR2 YFSETQ. The CDR3 DNA sequence: TGCGCCAGCAGCTTGGGACAGGGTAGTCGGTATGGCTACACCTTC. As protein: CASSLGQGSRYGYTF. Full variable domain (remainder filled in from reference TRBV5-1 and TRBJ1-2): KAGVTQTPRYLIKTRGQQVTLSCSPISGHRSVSWYQQTPGQGLQFLFEYFSETQRNKGNFPGRFSGRQFSNSRSEMNVSTLELGDSALYLCASSLGQGSRYGYTFGSGTRLTVV.

This clonotype was detected ten times or more. V usage is TRBV12-3 or TRBV12-4 and J usage is TRBJ2-7; 12 nucleotides match TRBD2. V trimming: 6 bases; J trimming: 1 base; junction bases outside the gene matches: 4. The CDR3 is 15 amino acids. CDR3: CASSLGLAGSYEQYF. The CDR3 region has the DNA TGTGCCAGCAGCCTCGGACTAGCGGGATCCTACGAGCAGTACTTC.

This clonotype turned up a few times. V usage is TRBV6-2 or TRBV6-3 and J usage is TRBJ2-1; possible D gene TRBD1, 5 bases. The CDR3 totals 15 residues. Germline V lookup: CDR1 MNHEY, CDR2 SVGEGT. With 2 bases removed from V and 6 bases from J, the gap between germline ends came to 14 bases. CDR3 coding DNA: TGTGCCAGCAGTTACCCAGGGTCGTTTGTCAATGAGCAGTTCTTC. It is translated as CASSYPGSFVNEQFF.

This clonotype came up a few times. V gene TRBV10-3 combines with J gene TRBJ2-3; perhaps TRBD1 as D (6 bases). The germline V gene encodes CDR1 ENHRY and CDR2 SYGVKD. The CDR3 covers 16 residues. Trimming left V 7 bases short and J 1 base short, with 18 bases between. This CDR3 reads CAITRTASPGTDTQYF. The CDR3 DNA is TGTGCCATCACCAGGACAGCCTCCCCGGGCACAGATACGCAGTATTTT.

This clonotype was detected a few times. The chain uses TRBV29-1 and TRBJ2-2; no definite D call. Germline CDR1 SQVTM, CDR2 ANQGSEA. V dropped 7 bases and J dropped 0 bases, with 9 bases sitting between them. The CDR3 has 13 residues. DNA for the CDR3: TGCAGCGGAGGCAGCCCGAACACCGGGGAGCTGTTTTTT. Its protein is CSGGSPNTGELFF.